A single T cell receptor beta chain is shown here with its context. Its antigen target is currently unknown. No quality values exist for individual bases; no much larger clone is one base distant. The germline V gene provides CDR1 LGHNA and CDR2 YNFKEQ. Germline trimming amounts to 3 bases on V and 11 bases on J, with 11 as the count of junction bases outside the gene matches. The CDR3 measures 15 amino acids from cysteine to phenylalanine. Kept here is only the CDR3 DNA, which spans 45 bases and is read in frame from base 1. The time point label corresponds to: baseline before first vaccination. The sample's treatment or condition label, in plain terms: meningococcal conjugate vaccine given as trial control. The vaccinee samples were drawn from two UK trials, COV001 and COV002, one of which was a single-blind randomized controlled phase 2/3 trial testing AZD1222 (ChAdOx1 nCoV-19) in healthy adults. Trial participant PBMC samples were collected at day 0 and day 28 after the second dose for TCRbeta chain sequencing.

The CDR3 regions of human TCRbeta chains were subjected to immunosequencing. In the authors' own workflow: TCRs in the repertoires were compared against a reference library of SARS-CoV-2-specific TCRs that had been generated with the MIRA antigen-specificity platform. Breadth was defined as the fraction of unique TCRs that were SARS-CoV-2-associated. Depth was defined as the fraction of total T cells that were SARS-CoV-2-associated. Each spike-specific TCR was assigned to its reactive spike region and to a CD4 or CD8 class using the MIRA data. Log10-transformed breadth and depth values were compared by one-way ANOVA with Sidak's multiple comparisons tests. Entries here come from immuneACCESS through TCRdb and include only in-frame sequences with V and J called. Some clones fail to appear in such tables; in the studies checked, an unresolved V gene covers under half of the shortfall, and the cause of the remainder is unknown. D and trimming come from the DNA, and the V and J calls and clone size come from that table. For this sample the table gives around 120,000 clones, of which roughly 88% were detected only once. 3% to 4% of the sample goes to the ten largest clones.

This specimen belongs to a study of T cell responses to AZD1222 COVID-19 vaccine (dated by TCRdb to about 2021). Looking at the study overall: A total of 233 trial participants underwent TCR sequencing, of whom 200 to 220 received two doses of AZD1222 and 26 received two doses of the MenACWY control vaccine. Enrollment into the trials was organized by age into subgroups of 18-55, 56-69 and 70-plus years, and those subgroups contained 148, 28 and 57 TCR-sequenced participants, respectively. What the work shows at the level of the full study, not this receptor alone: After two AZD1222 doses, both the breadth and the depth of spike-specific TCRs were significantly higher than at day 0 and than in MenACWY recipients. Conclusions about previously exposed vaccinees were limited because only six or seven AZD1222 recipients were SARS-CoV-2 seropositive at baseline. Nearly half of unique spike-specific TCRs reportedly recognized epitopes outside regions mutated in the B.1.351 and B.1.1.7 variants. No day 14 peak-response samples were available, so repertoires were characterized only after the peak T cell response. The vaccine-associated CD4 TCRs covered the entire spike protein, and the dominant responses fell in regions 160-218 and 743-854. Participants were mostly white British and included more females than males, and it was suggested by the authors that clonal diversity may have been underestimated. In the small 56-69-year group, the increase in depth fell short of significance, most likely because of low power.

This chain is built from TRBV4-2 and TRBJ1-1; TRBD1 agrees with 11 junctional bases. The origin of this receptor is an adult in good health. The specimen was peripheral blood, collected on day 0 of MenACWY control vaccination. CDR3 sequence: CASSQPGQGGAGAFF. The nucleotides read TGTGCCAGCAGCCAGCCGGGACAGGGGGGAGCAGGGGCTTTCTTT.